The entry that follows covers one TCR beta chain sequence. Its specificity is not known. CD45RO+ cells and CCR7-negative CD45RA+ TemRA cells were combined as CD8 memory. These data come from a study of shared clonotypes between healthy human individuals. Study findings and constraints: Rarefaction indicated that sorted-subset sequencing remained incomplete although depth was large. Blood was the only sampled material, and tissue repertoires likely differ.

TCRdb's table, derived via immunoSEQ multiplex PCR, lists solely in-frame clones and lacks some. Among roughly 86,000 clones listed, almost 70% were seen once. The V segment lost 4 bases and the J segment 5 bases; nucleotides outside the gene matches: 3. The CDR3 has 13 residues. Germline CDR1 reads SGHDT; CDR2 reads YYEEEE. This receptor was taken from a man between 25 and 39 years old in good health. The chain recombines TRBV5-6 with TRBJ2-4, with 7 bases lining up with TRBD1. Sequencing input: memory CD8+ T cells sorted from blood. Documented subset: CD45RO+ cells pooled with CCR7-negative TemRA cells. CDR3 in DNA: TGTGCCAGCAGCCGGGACAGTCAAAACATTCAGTACTTC. Translated, it gives CASSRDSQNIQYF.